These 22 T cell receptor beta chains share one sample of origin, sequenced in a study of identifying expanded T cells in peripheral blood. Produced via immunoSEQ multiplex PCR; TCRdb's table is partial and in-frame only. The data hold about 85,000 clones, with about nine tenths observed a single time. The specimen sequenced was blood. All receptors derive from a person aged 18 to 70 in good health.

The chain couples TRBV6-5 to TRBJ2-5; unclear D gene. This CDR3 spans 13 amino acids. V lost 0 bases, J lost 2 bases, and 4 bases lay in between. Germline CDR1 reads MNHEY; CDR2 reads SVGAGI. The CDR3 coding sequence is TGTGCCAGCAGTTACTCGACACAAGAGACCCAGTACTTC. Translated, it gives CASSYSTQETQYF.

This sequence joins TRBV6-5 and TRBJ1-2; 7 bases are a match to TRBD1. This CDR3 is 15 amino acids long. The V gene's germline CDR1 is MNHEY and CDR2 SVGAGI. The trim removed 6 bases at V and 4 bases at J, leaving 11 bases unmatched. CDR3 sequence reads: CASSPRTGSSYGYTF. CDR3 nucleotides: TGTGCCAGCAGCCCACGGACAGGCAGCTCCTATGGCTACACCTTC.

The V call is TRBV6-5, the J call TRBJ1-3; 8 nucleotides match TRBD1. The CDR3 runs to 14 residues. Germline values: CDR1 MNHEY, CDR2 SVGAGI. The ends lost 4 bases at V and 3 bases at J; junction bases unmatched: 2. The CDR3 coding sequence is TGTGCCAGCAGTTCCGGGACAGGTGGAAACACCATATATTTT. As protein: CASSSGTGGNTIYF.

This sequence joins TRBV28 and TRBJ2-2, with D uncertain. The CDR3 extends over 15 amino acids. V was shortened by 8 bases and J by 1 base, with 14 bases between the two germline ends. Per the germline V gene, CDR1 is MDHEN and CDR2 is SYDVKM. As DNA, the CDR3 is TGTGCCAGCCGGTTTGGGCAGCAGAACACCGGGGAGCTGTTTTTT. It yields the protein CASRFGQQNTGELFF.

The CDR3 sequence is CASGRTSGSNNEQYF. Written as DNA, the CDR3 is TGTGCCAGCGGAAGGACTAGCGGGAGTAACAACGAGCAGTACTTC. The rearrangement links TRBV5-6 to TRBJ2-7; 13 nucleotides line up with TRBD2. V gave up 7 bases and J gave up 5 bases; unmatched junction bases: 9. CDR3 length: 15 residues. Germline CDR1 and CDR2: SGHDT and YYEEEE. The full variable domain, its missing parts supplied by reference TRBV5-6 and TRBJ2-7, is DAGVTQSPTHLIKTRGQQVTLRCSPKSGHDTVSWYQQALGQGPQFIFQYYEEEERQRGNFPDRFSGHQFPNYSSELNVNALLLGDSALYLCASGRTSGSNNEQYFGPGTRLTVT.

The J gene is TRBJ1-1, the V gene TRBV19; D unclear. Germline V lookup: CDR1 LNHDA, CDR2 SQIVND (reference sequence). V lost 3 bases and J lost 5, with 10 bases in between. The CDR3 consists of 13 residues. The CDR3, as DNA: TGTGCCAGTAGTATCACCCCCAGTACTGAAGCTTTCTTT. This gives the protein CASSITPSTEAFF. The variable domain in full, completed from reference TRBV19 and TRBJ1-1, reads DGGITQSPKYLFRKEGQNVTLSCEQNLNHDAMYWYRQDPGQGLRLIYYSQIVNDFQKGDIAEGYSVSREKKESFPLTVTSAQKNPTAFYLCASSITPSTEAFFGQGTRLTVV.

The chain is built from TRBV7-9 and TRBJ2-3; possibly TRBD1 for D (5 bases). This CDR3 comprises 13 residues. V dropped 8 bases and J dropped 1 base, with 10 bases sitting between them. Germline V gives CDR1 SEHNR, CDR2 FQNEAQ (reference sequence). The CDR3 DNA follows: TGTGCCAGCGGCCTAGGGGGCACAGATACGCAGTATTTT. Residues: CASGLGGTDTQYF. The full variable domain, with the rest looked up from reference TRBV7-9 and TRBJ2-3, is DTGVSQNPRHKITKRGQNVTFRCDPISEHNRLYWYRQTLGQGPEFLTYFQNEAQLEKSRLLSDRFSAERPKGSFSTLEIQRTEQGDSAMYLCASGLGGTDTQYFGPGTRLTVL.

The chain recombines TRBV4-2 with TRBJ2-7; D is unclear. The CDR3 has 12 residues. The germline CDR1 and CDR2 sequences are LGHNA and YNFKEQ. V was shortened by 1 base and J by 1 base, with 2 bases between the two germline ends. CDR3 nucleotides: TGTGCCAGCAGCCAAGGGTCCTACGAGCAGTACTTC. This codes for CASSQGSYEQYF.

This clone was detected only a few times. This chain links TRBV6-5 with TRBJ2-7; 10 bases fit TRBD2. CDR3 size: 13 residues. Trimming removed 8 bases from V and 6 bases from J; junction bases left unmatched: 7. In germline, CDR1 is MNHEY, CDR2 SVGAGI. CDR3 in amino acids: CASRSLAGSEQYF. The CDR3 nucleotides read TGTGCCAGCCGCTCACTAGCGGGATCCGAGCAGTACTTC.

The chain couples TRBV19 to TRBJ1-2, with a weak D call TRBD1 (5 bases). The V end was cut by 3 bases, the J end by 5 bases, with 13 bases between. The germline V gene encodes CDR1 LNHDA and CDR2 SQIVND (reference sequence). There are 14 residues in the CDR3. CDR3 coding DNA: TGTGCCAGTAGTATTGGGGCGCAGCCTTATGGCTACACCTTC. Translation gives CASSIGAQPYGYTF.

This clone was detected a few times. The V call is TRBV5-8, the J call TRBJ2-5; TRBD2 aligns across 9 bases. V lost 0 bases, J lost 5 bases, and 5 bases stayed unmatched. In germline, CDR1 is SGHTS, CDR2 YDEGEE. CDR3 length: 15 amino acids. CDR3 in amino acids: CASSLVAGVGETQYF. CDR3 in DNA: TGTGCCAGCAGCTTGGTAGCGGGAGTTGGGGAGACCCAGTACTTC. Using reference TRBV5-8 and TRBJ2-5 for the parts outside the CDR3, the full variable domain is EAGVTQSPTHLIKTRGQQATLRCSPISGHTSVYWYQQALGLGLQFLLWYDEGEERNRGNFPPRFSGRQFPNYSSELNVNALELEDSALYLCASSLVAGVGETQYFGPGTRLLVL.

This clone was detected once. This rearrangement joins TRBV19 to TRBJ2-3; 7 nucleotides agree with TRBD1. CDR3 length: 15 amino acids. Germline CDR1 is LNHDA and CDR2 is SQIVND (reference sequence). V lost 3 bases to trimming and J lost 2 bases; unmatched junction nucleotides: 5. CDR3: CASSIRQGLTDTQYF. As DNA, the CDR3 is TGTGCCAGTAGTATTAGACAGGGTCTCACAGATACGCAGTATTTT.

The rearrangement joins TRBV6-1 to TRBJ1-4; TRBD1 matches 9 bases. V dropped 7 bases and J dropped 11; count of bases not matched to a gene: 11. This CDR3 region has 14 residues. Germline V gives CDR1 MNHNS, CDR2 SASEGT. Here the CDR3 reads CASNGQGSGSKLFF. The CDR3, as DNA: TGTGCCAGCAACGGACAGGGGAGCGGGTCTAAACTGTTTTTT.

The chain recombines TRBV29-1 with TRBJ2-3, with D possibly TRBD1 on 6 matching bases. V dropped 3 bases and J dropped 0 bases, with 7 bases sitting between them. CDR1 and CDR2 from the germline V gene are SQVTM and ANQGSEA. CDR3 length: 13 amino acids. The DNA of the CDR3 is TGCAGCGTTGACACAGGGAGCACAGATACGCAGTATTTT. Its translation: CSVDTGSTDTQYF.

This sequence joins TRBV5-1 and TRBJ2-7; 9 bases line up with TRBD1. The V segment lost 6 bases and the J segment 5 bases; nucleotides outside the gene matches: 15. The CDR3 runs to 16 residues. Germline V gives CDR1 SGHRS, CDR2 YFSETQ. CDR3 region: CASNSSPGTGKDEQYF. The CDR3 DNA is TGCGCCAGCAACTCTTCTCCCGGGACAGGGAAGGACGAGCAGTACTTC.

The chain links TRBV29-1 to TRBJ2-3; TRBD2 aligns across 8 bases. The CDR3 is 13 amino acids. V shed 7 bases and J 5 bases; nucleotides not matched to a gene: 8. CDR1 SQVTM and CDR2 ANQGSEA come from the germline V gene. The CDR3 nucleotides are TGCAGCGCCGGGACTAGATCACAAGATACGCAGTATTTT. It encodes CSAGTRSQDTQYF.

Note on this clone: A far larger clone is just one base off, so this is likely a read error. The sample has other DNA sequences that encode this CDR3 too. The chain uses TRBV5-6 and TRBJ2-7; the D gene could be TRBD1 or TRBD2 (5 bases each). Germline V gene sequence: CDR1 SGHDT, CDR2 YYEEEE. CDR3 length: 16 amino acids. Trimming took off 0 bases at V and 3 bases at J, with 16 bases between the two ends. The CDR3 protein is CASSLGDRGRIYEQYF. As DNA, the CDR3 is TGTGCCAGCAGCTTGGGGGACCGGGGCCGGATCTACGAGCAGTACTTC.

J is TRBJ2-5 and V is TRBV27; 8 bases map to TRBD2. CDR3 length equals 13 residues. The V gene end was trimmed by 5 bases and the J gene end by 4 bases; junction bases not matched to a gene: 3. CDR1 MNHEY and CDR2 SMNVEV come from the germline V gene (reference sequence). The CDR3 sequence: CASSLGLAETQYF. For the CDR3, the DNA is TGTGCCAGCAGTCTCGGACTAGCAGAGACCCAGTACTTC.

This sequence joins TRBV6-6 and TRBJ2-7; possibly TRBD1 or TRBD2 for D (5 bases each). The CDR3 has 13 residues. V lost 7 bases to trimming and J lost 2 bases, with 12 bases between them. Germline CDR1 MNHNY, CDR2 SVGAGI (reference sequence). The chain's CDR3 is CASTRGAPYEQYF. The CDR3 nucleotides read TGTGCCAGCACCCGAGGGGCCCCCTACGAGCAGTACTTC.

This clone appeared a few times. The chain is built from TRBV2 and TRBJ1-2; D call uncertain. V shed 6 bases and J shed 9 bases, with 11 bases lying between them. Per germline, CDR1 SNHLY and CDR2 FYNNEI. The CDR3 loop spans 11 amino acids. CDR3 amino acids: CASSPYVSYTF. Written as DNA, the CDR3 is TGTGCCAGCAGCCCCTACGTGAGCTACACCTTC.

The chain joins TRBV20-1 to TRBJ1-1; TRBD1 is a possible D gene (5 bases). V gave up 6 bases and J gave up 14 bases, with 19 bases separating them. The CDR3 consists of 11 residues. The V gene's germline CDR1 is DFQATT and CDR2 SNEGSKA (reference sequence). The chain's CDR3 is CSAENAGSGFF. DNA for the CDR3: TGCAGTGCCGAGAATGCAGGGTCGGGGTTCTTT.

This sequence joins TRBV6-4 and TRBJ2-7; TRBD1 matches at 10 bases. The CDR3 runs 16 residues. The V gene's germline CDR1 is MRHNA and CDR2 SNTAGT. Unmatched junction bases numbered 15, after V lost 6 bases and J lost 7 bases. CDR3 protein: CASRSGTGDSPREQYF. The CDR3 DNA sequence: TGTGCCAGCAGATCCGGGACAGGGGATTCCCCTCGTGAGCAGTACTTC.